These 30 T cell receptor beta chains came from one sample sequenced in a study of cytomegalovirus exposure and HLA in healthy donors. Vbeta (60) and Jbeta (13) primers were used in the PCR. Here immunoSEQ multiplex PCR was the method, and the copy in TCRdb shows in-frame clones only, minus some. The table includes around 130,000 clones, roughly 77% detected once. The material sequenced was PBMCs. These receptors were taken from a man between 40 and 49 years old in good health and CMV-seronegative.

The V call is TRBV5-4, the J call TRBJ2-1; the match to TRBD1 covers 7 bases. Germline CDR1 reads SGHNT; CDR2 reads YYREEE (reference sequence). Germline trimming cut 1 base from V and 4 bases from J; bases unmatched to any gene: 2. The CDR3 totals 14 residues. The CDR3 spells CASSLSQGYNEQFF. CDR3 bases: TGTGCCAGCAGCTTGTCACAGGGGTACAATGAGCAGTTCTTC.

V gene TRBV6-5 combines with J gene TRBJ2-3; D is possibly TRBD1 (6 bases). The germline V and J ends were trimmed by 2 bases and 9 bases, with 15 bases remaining between them. The CDR3 is 14 residues long. CDR1 and CDR2 from the germline V gene are MNHEY and SVGAGI. The CDR3 nucleotides are TGTGCCAGCAGTTACGGGGACAAAGGGAGCACGCAGTATTTT. Translated, it gives CASSYGDKGSTQYF.

The chain couples TRBV19 to TRBJ2-5; TRBD1 is a possible D gene (6 bases). V dropped 3 bases and J dropped 3 bases, with 11 bases sitting between them. The CDR3 is made up of 14 amino acids. CDR1 is LNHDA and CDR2 is SQIVND in the germline V gene (reference sequence). The CDR3 here is CASSIKQGEETQYF. The DNA of the CDR3 is TGTGCCAGTAGTATCAAACAGGGTGAAGAGACCCAGTACTTC.

V gene TRBV7-8 combines with J gene TRBJ1-1; unclear D gene. The germline gives CDR1 SGHVS, CDR2 FQNEAQ. CDR3 length: 14 amino acids. V gave up 1 base and J gave up 4 bases, with 10 bases separating them. This chain's CDR3 is CASSLGTGSTEAFF. CDR3 coding DNA: TGTGCCAGCAGCTTAGGTACGGGGAGCACTGAAGCTTTCTTT.

The genes are TRBV18 and TRBJ2-2; TRBD1 matches at 8 bases. The CDR3 is 18 amino acids. The V gene end was trimmed by 3 bases and the J gene end by 5 bases; junction bases not matched to a gene: 14. Germline CDR1 and CDR2: KGHSH and LQKENI. CDR3 DNA: TGTGCCAGCTCACCCACACGACTAGGACAGGGCAAGACCGGGGAGCTGTTTTTT. It yields the protein CASSPTRLGQGKTGELFF. Looking up the rest from reference TRBV18 and TRBJ2-2 gives the full variable domain: NAGVMQNPRHLVRRRGQEARLRCSPMKGHSHVYWYRQLPEEGLKFMVYLQKENIIDESGMPKERFSAEFPKEGPSILRIQQVVRGDSAAYFCASSPTRLGQGKTGELFFGEGSRLTVL.

The chain links TRBV12-5 to TRBJ1-1; 10 nucleotides line up with TRBD1. The CDR3 covers 13 residues. Germline CDR1 LGHNT, CDR2 FRNRAP. V trimming: 6 bases; J trimming: 11 bases; junction bases outside the gene matches: 9. The CDR3 is CASGTDRGPWAFF. DNA for the CDR3: TGTGCTAGTGGCACAGACAGGGGGCCTTGGGCTTTCTTT.

This clone has only a few counts. J is TRBJ2-7 and V is TRBV30; D uncertain. The CDR3 has 15 amino acids. The germline V gene encodes CDR1 GTSNPN and CDR2 SVGIG (reference sequence). Trimming cost V 0 bases and J 3 bases, with 15 bases left between them. The CDR3, as DNA: TGTGCCTGGAGTGTCGGAGCCCTCCCAGACTACGAGCAGTACTTC. Translation gives CAWSVGALPDYEQYF. The complete variable domain, with remaining parts taken from reference TRBV30 and TRBJ2-7, reads SQTIHQWPATLVQPVGSPLSLECTVEGTSNPNLYWYRQAAGRGLQLLFYSVGIGQISSEVPQNLSASRPQDRQFILSSKKLLLSDSGFYLCAWSVGALPDYEQYFGPGTRLTVT.

V is TRBV5-1 and J is TRBJ1-5, with D perhaps matching TRBD1 (6 bases). CDR1 SGHRS and CDR2 YFSETQ come from the germline V gene. The CDR3 extends over 12 amino acids. V was clipped by 2 bases and J by 13 bases, with 13 bases between them. CDR3 coding DNA: TGCGCCAGCAGCTTCAACGGGGGGGCGCAGCATTTT. It specifies CASSFNGGAQHF.

The chain employs TRBV7-3 and TRBJ2-1; 9 bases align to TRBD2. The CDR3 consists of 17 residues. Germline assignment: CDR1 SGHTA and CDR2 FQGTGA. Trimming took 2 bases from V and 9 from J; bases not matched to a gene: 14. CDR3 bases: TGTGCCAGCAGCTTAGGACTTCTAGCGGGATCTTTTAGTGAGCAGTTCTTC. Protein sequence: CASSLGLLAGSFSEQFF. The variable domain in full, with the rest retrieved from reference TRBV7-3 and TRBJ2-1, is GAGVSQTPSNKVTEKGKYVELRCDPISGHTALYWYRQSLGQGPEFLIYFQGTGAADDSGLPNDRFFAVRPEGSVSTLKIQRTERGDSAVYLCASSLGLLAGSFSEQFFGPGTRLTVL.

The gene calls are TRBV6-5 and TRBJ2-2; no definite D call. The ends were cut back, 1 base at V and 3 bases at J, with 6 bases in the middle. The germline gives CDR1 MNHEY, CDR2 SVGAGI. This CDR3 contains 14 residues. CDR3 loop: CASSYYLHTGELFF. CDR3 bases: TGTGCCAGCAGTTACTACTTGCACACCGGGGAGCTGTTTTTT.

There are a few counts of this clone. The genes are TRBV19 and TRBJ1-6; maybe TRBD1 (6 bases). In germline, CDR1 is LNHDA, CDR2 SQIVND (reference sequence). CDR3 size: 17 residues. The ends were cut back, 7 bases at V and 0 bases at J, with 16 bases in the middle. DNA of the CDR3: TGTGCCAGTAATCCGGACAGCGATAGCTCCTATAATTCACCCCTCCACTTT. Its translation is CASNPDSDSSYNSPLHF.

The chain recombines TRBV4-1 with TRBJ1-5, with D unclear. Germline-derived CDR1 and CDR2 are MGHRA and YSYEKL. There are 14 residues in the CDR3. V shed 0 bases and J shed 6 bases, with 9 bases lying between them. The CDR3 DNA reads TGCGCCAGCAGCCAAGATGCCGCGGGTCAGCCCCAGCATTTT. This sequence encodes CASSQDAAGQPQHF.

V usage is TRBV18 and J usage is TRBJ1-2; D unclear. Germline-derived CDR1 and CDR2 are KGHSH and LQKENI. The CDR3 is 12 amino acids. Deletions cut 6 bases from V and 0 bases from J, with 5 bases between. The CDR3 coding sequence is TGTGCCAGCTCTACAGCTAACTATGGCTACACCTTC. Translation gives CASSTANYGYTF.

The gene calls are TRBV25-1 and TRBJ1-6, with D perhaps TRBD1 (5 bases). The CDR3 spans 13 residues. The germline V gene encodes CDR1 MGHDK and CDR2 SYGVNS. Trimming pared 6 bases from V and 7 bases from J, leaving 10 bases between. CDR3 sequence reads: CASRRDRNSPLHF. The CDR3 DNA reads TGTGCCAGCAGGCGGGACCGCAATTCACCCCTCCACTTT.

The chain has TRBV27 and TRBJ2-5, with TRBD2 identical over 14 bases. This CDR3 is 16 amino acids long. CDR1 and CDR2 from the germline V gene are MNHEY and SMNVEV (reference sequence). V lost 5 bases, J lost 5 bases, and 7 bases stayed unmatched. The CDR3 region is CASSLHGTSGSETQYF. CDR3 bases: TGTGCCAGCAGTCTCCACGGGACTAGCGGGAGTGAGACCCAGTACTTC.

This CDR3 is CATSRAGGGNEQFF. The CDR3 DNA reads TGTGCCACCAGCAGAGCGGGGGGGGGCAATGAGCAGTTCTTC. The chain has TRBV15 and TRBJ2-1; 8 bases agree with TRBD2. The CDR3 covers 14 residues. The germline V gene encodes CDR1 LNHNV and CDR2 YYDKDF (reference sequence). J was trimmed by 6 bases and V by 1 base; bases with no gene match: 2.

The chain recombines TRBV5-1 with TRBJ2-7; no clear D gene. Trimming stripped 0 bases from V and 6 bases from J, with 10 bases between. CDR3 length equals 13 residues. Per germline, CDR1 SGHRS and CDR2 YFSETQ. The CDR3 loop is CASSLAIPGEQYF. The CDR3 region has the DNA TGCGCCAGCAGCTTGGCTATTCCGGGCGAGCAGTACTTC.

This clone was recorded a few times. The V and J genes are TRBV5-1 and TRBJ2-3; 13 bases are shared with TRBD2. Germline trimming cut 5 bases from V and 5 bases from J; bases unmatched to any gene: 5. The CDR3 covers 15 residues. Germline V gives CDR1 SGHRS, CDR2 YFSETQ. CDR3 sequence: CASRRTSGSIDTQYF. The CDR3, as DNA: TGCGCCAGCAGACGGACTAGCGGGAGTATAGATACGCAGTATTTT.

This clone was seen just once. V is TRBV30 and J is TRBJ1-3, with TRBD1 as a possible D gene (5 bases). The germline CDR1 and CDR2 sequences are GTSNPN and SVGIG (reference sequence). The CDR3 is 13 amino acids. V lost 8 bases and J 2 bases, leaving 13 bases between the germline ends. CDR3 loop: CALTAGPGNTIYF. The CDR3 DNA reads TGTGCCCTAACGGCAGGGCCTGGAAACACCATATATTTT.

The chain recombines TRBV7-9 with TRBJ1-1; D uncertain. Trimming cost V 5 bases and J 1 base, with 8 bases left between them. This CDR3 has 13 residues. The V gene's germline CDR1 is SEHNR and CDR2 FQNEAQ (reference sequence). The CDR3 loop reads CASSPPGNTEAFF. CDR3 nucleotide sequence: TGTGCCAGCAGCCCCCCCGGGAACACTGAAGCTTTCTTT.

This clone was seen a handful of times. The genes are TRBV7-8 and TRBJ2-4, with TRBD2 identical over 7 bases. The length of the CDR3 is 17 residues. With 1 base clipped from V and 0 bases from J, the junction kept 6 bases outside the gene matches. Germline CDR1 and CDR2: SGHVS and FQNEAQ. The CDR3 DNA follows: TGTGCCAGCAGCTTAGTGGCGGGGGACCTAGCCAAAAACATTCAGTACTTC. It codes for CASSLVAGDLAKNIQYF. Full variable domain (missing parts from reference TRBV7-8 and TRBJ2-4): GAGVSQSPRYKVAKRGQDVALRCDPISGHVSLFWYQQALGQGPEFLTYFQNEAQLDKSGLPSDRFFAERPEGSVSTLKIQRTQQEDSAVYLCASSLVAGDLAKNIQYFGAGTRLSVL.

The chain joins TRBV6-5 to TRBJ2-2; maybe TRBD2 (6 bases). The CDR3 covers 15 residues. The germline V and J ends were trimmed by 2 bases and 6 bases, with 13 bases remaining between them. The germline V gene has CDR1 MNHEY and CDR2 SVGAGI. The CDR3 DNA reads TGTGCCAGCAGTTACAGTCCAGGGAGGTCCGGGGAGCTGTTTTTT. Its translation: CASSYSPGRSGELFF.

CDR3 loop: CASSLGAGGTGGANVLTF. The CDR3 region has the DNA TGTGCCAGCAGCTTAGGGGCAGGGGGCACGGGGGGGGCCAACGTCCTGACTTTC. V gene TRBV7-6 combines with J gene TRBJ2-6; 8 bases fit TRBD1. The CDR3 has 18 residues. V lost 1 base, J lost 4 bases, and 9 bases stayed unmatched. The germline V gene encodes CDR1 SGHVS and CDR2 FNYEAQ.

The chain has TRBV2 and TRBJ1-4; TRBD1 might be the D (6 bases). The CDR3 has 13 residues. Trimming took 7 bases from V and 7 from J, leaving 13 bases between them. Looked up from germline, CDR1 is SNHLY and CDR2 is FYNNEI. The CDR3 loop is CASKGEGFEKLFF. The CDR3 bases are TGTGCCAGCAAGGGGGAGGGATTTGAAAAACTGTTTTTT.

The V call is TRBV10-3, the J call TRBJ2-7; TRBD1 agrees at 11 bases. Germline V gene lookup returns CDR1 ENHRY and CDR2 SYGVKD. Trimming cost V 6 bases and J 9 bases; bases outside gene matches: 13. The CDR3 has 15 residues. For the CDR3, the DNA is TGTGCCATCAGCGCCGGGACAGGGGGAGGTTCAGGGCAGTACTTC. Protein product: CAISAGTGGGSGQYF.

This rearrangement joins TRBV29-1 to TRBJ2-7, with 10 bases that match TRBD2. The CDR3 contains 15 residues. In germline, CDR1 is SQVTM, CDR2 ANQGSEA. V shed 6 bases and J 1 base; nucleotides not matched to a gene: 9. CDR3 nucleotide sequence: TGCAGCGTGGGTTGCACTAGCGGGACGTCCTACGAGCAGTACTTC. It specifies CSVGCTSGTSYEQYF.

This sequence joins TRBV6-5 and TRBJ2-7; 8 nucleotides line up with TRBD2. CDR3 length: 14 residues. V was clipped by 10 bases and J by 1 base; unmatched bases: 9. Germline CDR1 is MNHEY and CDR2 is SVGAGI. The CDR3 DNA follows: TGTGCCACCTCGGGGGGGGACTCTTCCTACGAGCAGTACTTC. Amino acids: CATSGGDSSYEQYF.

The chain combines TRBV19 with TRBJ1-5, with TRBD1 identical over 9 bases. The V segment lost 3 bases and the J segment 4 bases; nucleotides outside the gene matches: 1. The CDR3 spans 14 residues. CDR1 and CDR2 from the germline V gene are LNHDA and SQIVND (reference sequence). CDR3 sequence: CASSMTGGNQPQHF. CDR3 coding DNA: TGTGCCAGTAGTATGACAGGGGGAAATCAGCCCCAGCATTTT.

The CDR3 sequence is CASSQHQGAITEAFF. The CDR3 DNA reads TGTGCCAGCTCCCAGCACCAGGGGGCGATCACTGAAGCTTTCTTT. The V gene is TRBV18, the J gene TRBJ1-1, with 8 bases that match TRBD1. The CDR3 runs 15 residues. V was pared by 6 bases and J by 4 bases, with 10 bases of the junction left unmatched. Germline CDR1 KGHSH, CDR2 LQKENI.

This rearrangement joins TRBV6-1 to TRBJ2-1; 14 nucleotides align to TRBD2. Per the germline V gene, CDR1 is MNHNS and CDR2 is SASEGT. After removal of 2 bases from V and 16 bases from J, the junction contained 10 bases not matched to a gene. This CDR3 contains 15 residues. For the CDR3, the DNA is TGTGCCAGCAGTGAACAGGGACTAGCGGGAGTTCGCCAATTCTTC. Protein product: CASSEQGLAGVRQFF.